These 24 T cell receptor beta chains share one sample of origin, sequenced in a study of T cell changes during pregnancy in multiple sclerosis. Profiling relied on immunoSEQ multiplex PCR, and the TCRdb table lists in-frame clones only, not all of them. Of over 70,000 clones listed, 90% to 95% are singletons. The sequenced sample was peripheral blood, obtained in the third trimester of pregnancy. The receptor source for this set is a female donor with multiple sclerosis, enrolled in a pregnancy study.

The chain links TRBV27 to TRBJ1-1, with D unresolved. This CDR3 has 14 residues. The germline V gene encodes CDR1 MNHEY and CDR2 SMNVEV (reference sequence). With 2 bases removed from V and 4 bases from J, the gap between germline ends came to 11 bases. Here the CDR3 DNA reads TGTGCCAGCAGTTTAATGGCGTCGGGCACTGAAGCTTTCTTT. Translation: CASSLMASGTEAFF.

This clone was counted once. V and J are TRBV19 and TRBJ1-2; 11 bases fit TRBD1. CDR1 and CDR2 (germline): LNHDA, SQIVND (reference sequence). With V trimmed by 4 bases and J by 3 bases, 4 bases remained unmatched. This CDR3 has 15 residues. The CDR3 DNA is TGTGCCAGTAGTACCGGGACAGGGGGGTACTATGGCTACACCTTC. Translation gives CASSTGTGGYYGYTF.

The gene calls are TRBV7-6 and TRBJ2-7, with D possibly TRBD2 on 6 matching bases. The germline CDR1 and CDR2 sequences are SGHVS and FNYEAQ. The ends were cut back, 5 bases at V and 5 bases at J, with 13 bases in the middle. The CDR3 length is 13 residues. CDR3 DNA: TGTGCCAGCAGCCGTCCCGGGAGAAACGAGCAGTACTTC. Its protein is CASSRPGRNEQYF.

The gene calls are TRBV15 and TRBJ2-7, with D possibly matching TRBD2 (5 bases). V lost 0 bases to trimming and J lost 3 bases, with 12 bases between them. This CDR3 spans 15 amino acids. The germline gives CDR1 LNHNV, CDR2 YYDKDF (reference sequence). The CDR3 DNA sequence: TGTGCCACCAGCAGAGATTTCGACGGGATCTACGAGCAGTACTTC. It translates to CATSRDFDGIYEQYF.

J is TRBJ1-4 and V is TRBV2; D unclear. The CDR3 totals 10 residues. V was pared by 8 bases and J by 9 bases, with 7 bases between. CDR1 SNHLY and CDR2 FYNNEI come from the germline V gene. DNA of the CDR3: TGTGCCAGCTCGGGTAAAAAACTGTTTTTT. This translates into CASSGKKLFF.

This clone was counted once. At one boundary the junction diverges from the germline segment, which might be a read error. V and J are TRBV19 and TRBJ2-5; the match to TRBD2 covers 13 bases. Per germline, CDR1 LNHDA and CDR2 SQIVND (reference sequence). The CDR3 consists of 14 residues. As DNA, the CDR3 is TGTGCCAGTACCCATGATGGACTAGCGGGAGTCGTAAACTTC. It yields the protein CASTHDGLAGVVNF. Full variable domain (remainder filled in from reference TRBV19 and TRBJ2-5): DGGITQSPKYLFRKEGQNVTLSCEQNLNHDAMYWYRQDPGQGLRLIYYSQIVNDFQKGDIAEGYSVSREKKESFPLTVTSAQKNPTAFYLCASTHDGLAGVVNFGPGTRLLVL.

The chain carries TRBV4-3 and TRBJ2-5; TRBD2 matches 9 bases. CDR3 length equals 15 residues. Germline CDR1 LGHNA, CDR2 YSLEER. Trimming cost V 2 bases and J 4 bases; bases outside gene matches: 5. CDR3 amino acids: CASSQNEAGGETQYF. The CDR3 DNA is TGCGCCAGCAGCCAAAACGAAGCGGGAGGAGAGACCCAGTACTTC.

CDR3 DNA: TGTGCCAGCAGCTTAGCTAGCCTCGGGGTTCAGTACTTC. Translation gives CASSLASLGVQYF. This chain links TRBV7-2 with TRBJ2-4, with D perhaps TRBD2 (5 bases). V lost 0 bases and J 11 bases, leaving 11 bases between the germline ends. The CDR3 loop spans 13 amino acids. In germline, CDR1 is SGHTA, CDR2 FQGNSA.

V gene TRBV19 combines with J gene TRBJ1-4, with TRBD1 matching over 7 bases. V shed 5 bases and J 0 bases; nucleotides not matched to a gene: 15. The CDR3 spans 19 residues. The germline CDR1 and CDR2 sequences are LNHDA and SQIVND (reference sequence). In DNA, the CDR3 is TGTGCCAGTAGTCTATATCGACAGGGTTGGACATCAACTAATGAAAAACTGTTTTTT. Translating it yields CASSLYRQGWTSTNEKLFF.

The chain links TRBV14 to TRBJ2-7, with D perhaps matching TRBD1 (6 bases). CDR1 SGHDN and CDR2 FVKESK come from the germline V gene. CDR3 length: 14 amino acids. The V end was cut by 0 bases, the J end by 2 bases, with 8 bases between. This CDR3 reads CASSQEWGPYEQYF. CDR3 DNA sequence: TGTGCCAGCAGCCAAGAGTGGGGGCCCTACGAGCAGTACTTC.

This clone occurred once. This chain links TRBV11-3 with TRBJ2-2; D remains unclear. The V gene lost 5 bases and the J gene lost 0 bases, with 13 bases spanning the gap. Germline lookup yields CDR1 SGHNT and CDR2 YENEEA. This CDR3 has 16 amino acids. CDR3 sequence: CASSRNQDTNTGELFF. The CDR3 nucleotides are TGTGCCAGCAGCCGAAACCAGGATACGAACACCGGGGAGCTGTTTTTT. Full variable domain (rest looked up from reference TRBV11-3 and TRBJ2-2): EAGVVQSPRYKIIEKKQPVAFWCNPISGHNTLYWYLQNLGQGPELLIRYENEEAVDDSQLPKDRFSAERLKGVDSTLKIQPAELGDSAVYLCASSRNQDTNTGELFFGEGSRLTVL.

J is TRBJ1-1 and V is TRBV29-1; D not certain. The CDR3 spans 13 residues. Trimming shortened V by 6 bases and J by 9 bases, and 20 bases separated the two germline ends. Germline CDR1 is SQVTM and CDR2 is ANQGSEA. CDR3 amino acids: CSVVLHSFAKAFF. The DNA of the CDR3 is TGCAGCGTGGTATTGCACAGCTTCGCTAAAGCTTTCTTT.

The CDR3 sequence: CASNTAGGVYEQYF. CDR3 in DNA: TGTGCCAGCAACACAGCGGGAGGGGTTTACGAGCAGTACTTC. The V and J genes are TRBV7-2 and TRBJ2-7, with 10 bases fitting TRBD2. J lost 4 bases, V lost 7 bases, and 7 bases had no gene match. CDR1 is SGHTA, CDR2 FQGNSA, per germline. The CDR3 is 14 residues long.

The rearrangement links TRBV28 to TRBJ1-3; 8 positions agree with TRBD1. Germline CDR1 reads MDHEN; CDR2 reads SYDVKM. Trimming cost V 10 bases and J 1 base; bases outside gene matches: 6. The CDR3 extends over 14 amino acids. The DNA of the CDR3 is TGTGCCACCGCGGACAGGGCTTCTGGAAACACCATATATTTT. It translates to CATADRASGNTIYF.

The CDR3 region is CASSLGQNTDTQYF. CDR3 nucleotides: TGTGCCAGCAGTCTCGGACAGAACACAGATACGCAGTATTTT. The rearrangement uses TRBV27 and TRBJ2-3, with D perhaps TRBD1 (6 bases). V was pared by 5 bases and J by 2 bases, with 11 bases between. CDR3 length: 14 amino acids. Per the germline V gene, CDR1 is MNHEY and CDR2 is SMNVEV (reference sequence).

The gene calls are TRBV19 and TRBJ2-2, with a weak D call TRBD1 (6 bases). V lost 6 bases to trimming and J lost 4 bases, with 9 bases between them. The CDR3 covers 13 residues. CDR1 is LNHDA and CDR2 is SQIVND in the germline V gene (reference sequence). CDR3 sequence: CASRGATTGELFF. CDR3 nucleotide sequence: TGTGCCAGTAGGGGGGCGACCACCGGGGAGCTGTTTTTT. The full variable domain, rest sourced from reference TRBV19 and TRBJ2-2, is DGGITQSPKYLFRKEGQNVTLSCEQNLNHDAMYWYRQDPGQGLRLIYYSQIVNDFQKGDIAEGYSVSREKKESFPLTVTSAQKNPTAFYLCASRGATTGELFFGEGSRLTVL.

As concerns this clone: Germline is not matched at one junction end, which may reflect a read error. The rearrangement uses TRBV5-8 and TRBJ2-7, with 14 nucleotides matching TRBD2. This CDR3 comprises 12 residues. CDR1 and CDR2 (germline): SGHTS, YDEGEE. In nucleotides, the CDR3 is TGTGCCAGCAGCGGAGGGACTAGCGGGAGCCGATTC. The encoded protein is CASSGGTSGSRF.

This clone was seen only a few times. The V call is TRBV4-2, the J call TRBJ2-7; the match to TRBD2 covers 9 bases. J gave up 4 bases and V 2 bases, and 6 bases lay outside the gene matches. Per the germline V gene, CDR1 is LGHNA and CDR2 is YNFKEQ. The CDR3 sequence is 15 residues long. In DNA, the CDR3 is TGTGCCAGCAGCCAAAAGGGACTAGCAGAGTACGAGCAGTACTTC. It yields the protein CASSQKGLAEYEQYF.

The chain couples TRBV7-9 to TRBJ2-1; D may be TRBD2 (6 bases). This CDR3 has 14 amino acids. Trimming left V 3 bases short and J 9 bases short, with 15 bases between. CDR1 SEHNR and CDR2 FQNEAQ come from the germline V gene (reference sequence). As DNA, the CDR3 is TGTGCCAGCAGCTTCGGAGGGAACAGGTTTGAGCAGTTCTTC. It specifies CASSFGGNRFEQFF. The full variable domain, its missing parts supplied by reference TRBV7-9 and TRBJ2-1, is DTGVSQNPRHKITKRGQNVTFRCDPISEHNRLYWYRQTLGQGPEFLTYFQNEAQLEKSRLLSDRFSAERPKGSFSTLEIQRTEQGDSAMYLCASSFGGNRFEQFFGPGTRLTVL.

In its sample, this clone was seen once. The chain joins TRBV6-5 to TRBJ2-1; 11 nucleotides line up with TRBD2. The CDR3 spans 16 residues. In germline, CDR1 is MNHEY, CDR2 SVGAGI. V was pared by 6 bases and J by 8 bases, with 12 bases of the junction left unmatched. This CDR3 reads CASSYTGASGRHEQFF. CDR3 in DNA: TGTGCCAGCAGCTACACGGGGGCTAGCGGGAGGCATGAGCAGTTCTTC.

The V gene is TRBV7-8, the J gene TRBJ2-7; 10 bases are shared with TRBD2. CDR1 is SGHVS, CDR2 FQNEAQ, per germline. Losses at the gene ends were 2 bases for V and 4 bases for J; bases not matched to a gene: 5. The CDR3 contains 15 residues. The CDR3 loop is CASSLRSLAGYEQYF. In DNA, the CDR3 is TGTGCCAGCAGCTTACGTTCACTAGCGGGATACGAGCAGTACTTC.

J is TRBJ1-1 and V is TRBV12-2; TRBD1 is the table's D call, not checked against the DNA. TRBV12-2 has pseudogene status. The CDR3 is 13 amino acids. CDR3 DNA: TGTGCAAGTCGCTTAGGGCCGAACACTGAAGCTTTCTTT. Translation gives CASRLGPNTEAFF.

V usage is TRBV5-4 and J usage is TRBJ2-1; no clear D gene. V lost 0 bases to trimming and J lost 10 bases, with 5 bases between them. Germline CDR1 SGHNT, CDR2 YYREEE (reference sequence). The CDR3 runs 11 residues. CDR3 region: CASSLEREQFF. The CDR3 DNA sequence: TGTGCCAGCAGCTTGGAGAGAGAGCAGTTCTTC.

In nucleotides, the CDR3 is TGCAGCGTTGTGTCCCCCCGCGGGAGTGTATACGAGCAGTACTTC. The encoded protein is CSVVSPRGSVYEQYF. V usage is TRBV29-1 and J usage is TRBJ2-7, with 7 bases aligning to TRBD2. V was clipped by 4 bases and J by 4 bases; unmatched bases: 13. CDR3 length: 15 amino acids. Germline CDR1 SQVTM, CDR2 ANQGSEA.